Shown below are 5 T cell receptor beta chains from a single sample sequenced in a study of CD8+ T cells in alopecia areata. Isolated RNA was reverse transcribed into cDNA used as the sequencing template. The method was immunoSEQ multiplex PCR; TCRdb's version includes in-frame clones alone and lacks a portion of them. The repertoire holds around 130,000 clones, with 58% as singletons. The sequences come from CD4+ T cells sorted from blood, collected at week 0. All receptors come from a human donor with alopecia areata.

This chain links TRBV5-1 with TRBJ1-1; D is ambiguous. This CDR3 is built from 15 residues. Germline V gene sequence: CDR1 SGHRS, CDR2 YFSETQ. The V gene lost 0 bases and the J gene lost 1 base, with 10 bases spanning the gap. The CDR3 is CASSLDPKTNTEAFF. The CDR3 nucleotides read TGCGCCAGCAGCTTGGATCCAAAAACGAACACTGAAGCTTTCTTT.

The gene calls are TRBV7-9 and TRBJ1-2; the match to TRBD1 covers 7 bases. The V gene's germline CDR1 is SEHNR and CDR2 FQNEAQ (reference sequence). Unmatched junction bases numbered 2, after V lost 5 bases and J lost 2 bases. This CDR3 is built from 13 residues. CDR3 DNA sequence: TGTGCCAGCAGCGTGGACAGGAACTATGGCTACACCTTC. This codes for CASSVDRNYGYTF. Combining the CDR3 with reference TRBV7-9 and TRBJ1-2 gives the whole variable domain DTGVSQNPRHKITKRGQNVTFRCDPISEHNRLYWYRQTLGQGPEFLTYFQNEAQLEKSRLLSDRFSAERPKGSFSTLEIQRTEQGDSAMYLCASSVDRNYGYTFGSGTRLTVV.

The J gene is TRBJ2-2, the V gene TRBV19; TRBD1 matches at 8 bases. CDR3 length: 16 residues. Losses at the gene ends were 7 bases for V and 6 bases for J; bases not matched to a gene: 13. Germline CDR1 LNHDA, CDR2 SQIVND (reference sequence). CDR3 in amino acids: CASTTFGRGRAGELFF. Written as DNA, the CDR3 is TGTGCCAGTACCACCTTCGGCAGGGGGCGTGCCGGGGAGCTGTTTTTT.

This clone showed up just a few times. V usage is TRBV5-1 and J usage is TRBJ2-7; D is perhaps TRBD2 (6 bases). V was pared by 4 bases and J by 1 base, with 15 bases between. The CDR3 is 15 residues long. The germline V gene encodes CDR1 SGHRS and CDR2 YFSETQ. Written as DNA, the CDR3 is TGCGCCAGCAGCCCCGGGACTCTCCAATCCTACGAGCAGTACTTC. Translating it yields CASSPGTLQSYEQYF.

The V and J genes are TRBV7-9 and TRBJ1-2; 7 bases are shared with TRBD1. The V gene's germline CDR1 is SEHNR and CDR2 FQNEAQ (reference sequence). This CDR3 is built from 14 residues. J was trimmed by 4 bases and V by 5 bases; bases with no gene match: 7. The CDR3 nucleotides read TGTGCCAGCAGCCCGCAACAGGGGAGCTATGGCTACACCTTC. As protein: CASSPQQGSYGYTF. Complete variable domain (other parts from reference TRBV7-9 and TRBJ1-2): DTGVSQNPRHKITKRGQNVTFRCDPISEHNRLYWYRQTLGQGPEFLTYFQNEAQLEKSRLLSDRFSAERPKGSFSTLEIQRTEQGDSAMYLCASSPQQGSYGYTFGSGTRLTVV.